This is a list of T cell receptor beta chains from one sample in a study of radiotherapy plus CTLA-4 blockade in lung cancer. Sequenced by immunoSEQ multiplex PCR; TCRdb stores in-frame clones only, minus some. The profile shows 35,000 to 50,000 clones, roughly 67% of them singletons. The sequencing here drew on peripheral blood, taken from a patient treated with radiotherapy plus ipilimumab. These receptors came from a human donor with non-small cell lung cancer who had a partial response to radiotherapy plus ipilimumab. The CDR3 runs from the conserved cysteine through the conserved F or W. Fields, in order: clone size, J gene, D gene, V gene, CDR3 protein, CDR3 DNA. D genes are given only for firm matches. The size entry is marked missing in some rows and otherwise reads once, few, many or a size class.

.,TRBJ1-2,.,TRBV6-1,CASSLEGKTYGYTF,TGTGCCAGCAGTTTGGAGGGGAAAACATATGGCTACACCTTC
.,TRBJ1-2,.,TRBV11-2,CASSLEGAGKGYTF,TGTGCCAGCAGCTTAGAAGGCGCAGGGAAAGGCTACACCTTC
few,TRBJ1-3,.,TRBV19,CASSIVTATGNTIYF,TGTGCCAGTAGTATAGTTACAGCCACTGGAAACACCATATATTTT
.,TRBJ2-4,TRBD2,TRBV10-1,CASGDGASGSLNIQYF,TGCGCCAGCGGTGACGGGGCTAGCGGGAGTTTGAACATTCAGTACTTC
.,TRBJ1-3,.,TRBV4-2,CASSQEGTRQLSGNTIYF,TGTGCCAGCAGCCAAGAGGGTACGCGACAGCTCTCTGGAAACACCATATATTTT
.,TRBJ2-3,TRBD2,TRBV6-1,CASSRAGGGADTQYF,TGTGCCAGCAGCCGGGCCGGGGGGGGTGCAGATACGCAGTATTTT
few,TRBJ1-2,TRBD1,TRBV30,CAWSPASLQGFTF,TGTGCCTGGAGTCCCGCTTCCTTACAGGGGTTCACCTTC
medium-sized,TRBJ1-3,.,TRBV6-5,CASSYQAGNTIYF,TGTGCCAGCAGTTACCAGGCTGGAAACACCATATATTTT
.,TRBJ2-5,TRBD2,TRBV6-1,CASSNAGGKTQYF,TGTGCCAGCAGCAACGCGGGGGGAAAGACCCAGTACTTC
.,TRBJ1-1,.,TRBV4-3,CASSLASDRSQSEAFF,TGCGCCAGCAGCTTGGCCAGCGACAGGTCTCAGTCTGAAGCTTTCTTT
.,TRBJ2-4,.,TRBV4-1,CASSPGPQLAKNIQYF,TGCGCCAGCAGCCCAGGGCCACAGTTAGCCAAAAACATTCAGTACTTC
.,TRBJ2-1,.,TRBV19,CASSIDTNEQFF,TGTGCCAGTAGTATAGATACAAATGAGCAGTTCTTC
.,TRBJ1-5,.,TRBV7-2,CASSLLSAGGSQPQHF,TGTGCCAGCAGCTTATTATCAGCGGGAGGAAGTCAGCCCCAGCATTTT
once,TRBJ2-7,.,TRBV7-2,CASSLLGDSYEQYF,TGTGCCAGCAGCTTGTTAGGGGATTCCTACGAGCAGTACTTC
.,TRBJ1-6,.,TRBV6-5,CASSERTLASPLHF,TGTGCCAGCAGTGAAAGGACACTCGCATCACCCCTCCACTTT
.,TRBJ1-2,TRBD1,TRBV19,CASSVTGDRNYGYTF,TGTGCCAGTAGTGTGACAGGGGACAGGAACTATGGCTACACCTTC
medium-sized,TRBJ1-2,.,TRBV5-3,CARSLVPVFHYGYTF,TGTGCCAGAAGCTTGGTCCCGGTATTTCACTATGGCTACACCTTC
once,TRBJ2-5,TRBD2,TRBV29-1,CSAMTSGQETQYF,TGCAGCGCGATGACTAGCGGCCAAGAGACCCAGTACTTC
.,TRBJ1-2,.,TRBV5-5,CASSLTIGERRHGYTF,TGTGCCAGCAGCTTGACTATCGGGGAGCGTAGACATGGCTACACCTTC
.,TRBJ2-1,TRBD2,TRBV5-1,CATNSGNSYNEQFF,TGCGCCACCAATAGCGGGAACTCCTACAATGAGCAGTTCTTC
.,TRBJ2-7,.,TRBV7-9,CASSYGDIHEQYF,TGTGCCAGCAGCTACGGGGACATCCACGAGCAGTACTTC
.,TRBJ2-5,TRBD2,TRBV9,CASSSLAGAMGETQYF,TGTGCCAGCAGCTCCTTAGCGGGGGCTATGGGAGAGACCCAGTACTTC
.,TRBJ1-2,TRBD1,TRBV27,CASAGTGGRGNGYTF,TGTGCCAGCGCTGGGACAGGGGGCCGAGGGAATGGCTACACCTTC
.,TRBJ1-2,TRBD1,TRBV19,CASSKSLSWQGDGYTF,TGTGCCAGTAGTAAGTCCCTTTCTTGGCAGGGGGACGGCTACACCTTC
.,TRBJ2-1,.,TRBV5-6,CASSPGQIASNEQFF,TGTGCCAGCAGCCCGGGACAAATTGCCTCGAATGAGCAGTTCTTC
few,TRBJ1-4,TRBD1,TRBV16,CASSRGQGYEKLFF,TGTGCCAGCAGCCGAGGACAGGGGTATGAAAAACTGTTTTTT
.,TRBJ1-2,.,TRBV7-9,CASSLGVGATYGYTF,TGTGCCAGCAGCTTAGGAGTCGGTGCTACCTATGGCTACACCTTC
.,TRBJ1-2,.,TRBV4-2,CASSQGRHPNYGYTF,TGTGCCAGCAGCCAAGGGAGGCATCCTAACTATGGCTACACCTTC
.,TRBJ2-7,TRBD2,TRBV6-5,CASSDSGRAREQYF,TGTGCCAGCAGTGATAGCGGGAGGGCTCGAGAGCAGTACTTC
few,TRBJ2-1,.,TRBV11-3,CASSSGTFNEQFF,TGTGCCAGCAGCTCCGGGACTTTCAATGAGCAGTTCTTC
.,TRBJ2-4,TRBD1,TRBV5-4,CASSLKGADIQYF,TGTGCCAGCAGCTTAAAGGGGGCAGACATTCAGTACTTC
.,TRBJ2-7,.,TRBV27,CASSPGDEQYF,TGTGCCAGCAGCCCGGGTGACGAGCAGTACTTC
few,TRBJ1-1,.,TRBV5-1,CASNREEGTEAFF,TGCGCCAGCAACAGGGAAGAAGGCACTGAAGCTTTCTTT
.,TRBJ2-7,TRBD1,TRBV19,CASSIKGGQGSHEQYF,TGTGCCAGTAGTATAAAGGGGGGACAGGGCTCCCACGAGCAGTACTTC
.,TRBJ2-7,TRBD1,TRBV27,CASSRTGGILSSYEQYF,TGTGCCTCAAGTAGGACAGGGGGCATCTTATCGTCCTACGAGCAGTACTTC
.,TRBJ1-1,.,TRBV6-6,CASSPGDLTEAFF,TGTGCCAGCAGCCCGGGGGATCTCACTGAAGCTTTCTTT
.,TRBJ1-1,TRBD1,TRBV5-6,CATAQGRTEAFF,TGTGCCACTGCACAGGGGAGAACTGAAGCTTTCTTT
.,TRBJ2-7,.,TRBV6-1,CASSPLPTVYEQYF,TGTGCCAGCAGTCCCCTTCCAACAGTCTACGAGCAGTACTTC
medium-sized,TRBJ1-2,TRBD1,TRBV6-5,CASNRQGGSYGYTF,TGTGCCAGCAATAGACAGGGGGGGTCCTATGGCTACACCTTC
.,TRBJ2-5,TRBD1,TRBV14,CASSQDFLWDRGPQETQYF,TGTGCCAGCAGCCAAGATTTCCTCTGGGACAGGGGGCCTCAAGAGACCCAGTACTTC
.,TRBJ2-5,.,TRBV5-1,CASSYIEGTETQYF,TGCGCCAGCAGCTACATCGAGGGAACAGAGACCCAGTACTTC
.,TRBJ1-2,.,TRBV5-5,CASSLDSVGGYGYTF,TGTGCCAGCAGCTTGGACTCGGTAGGAGGGTATGGCTACACCTTC
few,TRBJ2-1,TRBD2,TRBV6-1,CASVLAGGRNEQFF,TGTGCCAGCGTTCTAGCGGGGGGGCGGAATGAGCAGTTCTTC
.,TRBJ2-7,.,TRBV12-5,CASGPGLRSWDEQYF,TGTGCTAGTGGTCCTGGACTACGCTCTTGGGACGAGCAGTACTTC